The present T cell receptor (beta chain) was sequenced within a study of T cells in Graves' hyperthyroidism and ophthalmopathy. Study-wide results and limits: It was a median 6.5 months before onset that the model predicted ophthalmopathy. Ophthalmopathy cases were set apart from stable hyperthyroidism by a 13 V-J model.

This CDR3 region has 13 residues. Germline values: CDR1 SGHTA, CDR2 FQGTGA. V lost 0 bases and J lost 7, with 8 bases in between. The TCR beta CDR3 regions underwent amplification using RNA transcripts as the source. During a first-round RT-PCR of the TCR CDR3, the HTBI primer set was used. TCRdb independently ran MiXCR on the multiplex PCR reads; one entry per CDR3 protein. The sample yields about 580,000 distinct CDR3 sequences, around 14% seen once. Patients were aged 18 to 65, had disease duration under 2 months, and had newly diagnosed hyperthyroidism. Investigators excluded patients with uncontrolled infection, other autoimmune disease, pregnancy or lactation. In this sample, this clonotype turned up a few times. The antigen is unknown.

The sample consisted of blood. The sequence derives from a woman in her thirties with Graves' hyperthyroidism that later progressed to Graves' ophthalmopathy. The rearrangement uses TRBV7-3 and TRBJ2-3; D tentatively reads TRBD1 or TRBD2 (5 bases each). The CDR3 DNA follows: TGTGCCAGCAGCTTAACGGGGGAAAATACGCAGTATTTT. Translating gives CASSLTGENTQYF.